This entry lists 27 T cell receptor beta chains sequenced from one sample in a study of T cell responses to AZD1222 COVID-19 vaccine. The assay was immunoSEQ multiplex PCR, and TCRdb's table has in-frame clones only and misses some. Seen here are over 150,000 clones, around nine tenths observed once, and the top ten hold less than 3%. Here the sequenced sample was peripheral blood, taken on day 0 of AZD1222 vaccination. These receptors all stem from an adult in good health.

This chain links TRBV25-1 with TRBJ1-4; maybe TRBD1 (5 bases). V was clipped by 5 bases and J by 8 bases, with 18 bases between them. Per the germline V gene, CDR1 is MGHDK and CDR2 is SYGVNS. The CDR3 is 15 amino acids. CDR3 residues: CASSSAGRPNEKLFF. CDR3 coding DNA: TGTGCCAGCAGTTCAGCAGGGCGTCCAAACGAAAAACTGTTTTTT.

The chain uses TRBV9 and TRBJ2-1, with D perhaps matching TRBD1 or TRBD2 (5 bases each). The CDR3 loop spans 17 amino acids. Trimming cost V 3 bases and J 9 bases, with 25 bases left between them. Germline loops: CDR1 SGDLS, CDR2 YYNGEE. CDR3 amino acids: CASSGARFGTPASEQFF. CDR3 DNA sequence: TGTGCCAGCAGCGGCGCCCGCTTCGGGACCCCCGCGAGTGAGCAGTTCTTC.

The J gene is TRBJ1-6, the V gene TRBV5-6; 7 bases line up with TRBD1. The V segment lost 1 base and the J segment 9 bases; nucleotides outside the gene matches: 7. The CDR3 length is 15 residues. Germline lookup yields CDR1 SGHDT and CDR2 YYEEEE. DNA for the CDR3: TGTGCCAGCAGCTTGCGGACAGGAACTATTTCACCCCTCCACTTT. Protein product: CASSLRTGTISPLHF.

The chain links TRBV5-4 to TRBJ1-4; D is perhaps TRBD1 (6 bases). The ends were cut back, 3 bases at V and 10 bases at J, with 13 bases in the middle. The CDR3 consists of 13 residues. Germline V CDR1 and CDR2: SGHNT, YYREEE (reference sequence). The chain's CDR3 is CASSYDGGGKLFF. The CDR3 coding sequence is TGTGCCAGCAGCTACGATGGAGGGGGAAAACTGTTTTTT.

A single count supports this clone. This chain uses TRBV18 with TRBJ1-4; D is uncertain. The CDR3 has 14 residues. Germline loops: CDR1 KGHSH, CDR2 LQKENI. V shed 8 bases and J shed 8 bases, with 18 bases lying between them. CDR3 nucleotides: TGTGCCAGCGCGCGGGCCCAGATGGGAGAAAAACTGTTTTTT. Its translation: CASARAQMGEKLFF. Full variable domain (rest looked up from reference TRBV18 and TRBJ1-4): NAGVMQNPRHLVRRRGQEARLRCSPMKGHSHVYWYRQLPEEGLKFMVYLQKENIIDESGMPKERFSAEFPKEGPSILRIQQVVRGDSAAYFCASARAQMGEKLFFGSGTQLSVL.

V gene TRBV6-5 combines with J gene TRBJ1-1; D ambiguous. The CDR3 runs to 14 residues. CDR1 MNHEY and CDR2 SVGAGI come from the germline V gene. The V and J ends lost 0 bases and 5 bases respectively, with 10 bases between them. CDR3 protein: CASSYSRRLTEAFF. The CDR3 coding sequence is TGTGCCAGCAGTTACTCGCGGCGTCTGACTGAAGCTTTCTTT.

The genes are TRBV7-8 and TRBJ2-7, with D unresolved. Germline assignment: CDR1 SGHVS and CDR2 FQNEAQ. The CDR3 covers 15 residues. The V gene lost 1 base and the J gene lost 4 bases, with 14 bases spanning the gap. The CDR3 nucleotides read TGTGCCAGCAGCTTAGTTTCCGGGTTCGAATACGAGCAGTACTTC. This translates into CASSLVSGFEYEQYF.

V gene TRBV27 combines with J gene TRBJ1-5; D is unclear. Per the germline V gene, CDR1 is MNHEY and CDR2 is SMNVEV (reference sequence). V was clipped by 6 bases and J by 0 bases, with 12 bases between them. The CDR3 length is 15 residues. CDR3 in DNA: TGTGCCAGCAGAGCCGCGAGCCTTAGCAATCAGCCCCAGCATTTT. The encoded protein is CASRAASLSNQPQHF.

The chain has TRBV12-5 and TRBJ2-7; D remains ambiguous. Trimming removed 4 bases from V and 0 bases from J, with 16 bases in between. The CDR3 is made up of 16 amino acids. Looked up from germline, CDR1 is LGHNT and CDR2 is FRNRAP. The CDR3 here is CASGSTTQGSSYEQYF. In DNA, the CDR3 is TGTGCTAGTGGTTCTACGACTCAAGGGTCCTCCTACGAGCAGTACTTC.

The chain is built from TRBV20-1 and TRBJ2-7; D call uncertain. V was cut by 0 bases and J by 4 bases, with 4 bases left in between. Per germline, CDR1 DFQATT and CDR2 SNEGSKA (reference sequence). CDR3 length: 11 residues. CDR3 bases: TGCAGTGCTAGAGAGAGGTACGAGCAGTACTTC. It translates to CSARERYEQYF.

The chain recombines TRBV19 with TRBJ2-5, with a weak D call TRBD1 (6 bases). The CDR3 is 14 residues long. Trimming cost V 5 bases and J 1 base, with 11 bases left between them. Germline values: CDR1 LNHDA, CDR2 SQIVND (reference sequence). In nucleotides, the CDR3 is TGTGCCAGTAGTGTGAGGGACACCCAAGAGACCCAGTACTTC. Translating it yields CASSVRDTQETQYF. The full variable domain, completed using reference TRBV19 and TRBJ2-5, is DGGITQSPKYLFRKEGQNVTLSCEQNLNHDAMYWYRQDPGQGLRLIYYSQIVNDFQKGDIAEGYSVSREKKESFPLTVTSAQKNPTAFYLCASSVRDTQETQYFGPGTRLLVL.

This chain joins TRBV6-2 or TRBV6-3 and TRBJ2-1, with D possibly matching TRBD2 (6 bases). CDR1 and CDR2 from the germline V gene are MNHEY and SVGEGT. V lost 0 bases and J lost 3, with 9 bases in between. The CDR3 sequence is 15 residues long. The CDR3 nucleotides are TGTGCCAGCAGTTACTCCCTAGCGTACTACAATGAGCAGTTCTTC. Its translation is CASSYSLAYYNEQFF.

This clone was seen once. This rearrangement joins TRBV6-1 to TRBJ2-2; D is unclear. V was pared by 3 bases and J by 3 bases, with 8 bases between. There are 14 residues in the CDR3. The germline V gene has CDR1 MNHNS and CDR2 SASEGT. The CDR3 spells CASSDRRYTGELFF. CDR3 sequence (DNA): TGTGCCAGCAGTGACAGGAGATACACCGGGGAGCTGTTTTTT.

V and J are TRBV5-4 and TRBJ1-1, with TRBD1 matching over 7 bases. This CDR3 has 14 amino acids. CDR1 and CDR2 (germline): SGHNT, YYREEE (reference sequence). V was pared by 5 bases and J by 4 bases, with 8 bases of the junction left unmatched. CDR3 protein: CASRRTGQATEAFF. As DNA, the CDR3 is TGTGCCAGCAGACGTACCGGACAGGCCACTGAAGCTTTCTTT.

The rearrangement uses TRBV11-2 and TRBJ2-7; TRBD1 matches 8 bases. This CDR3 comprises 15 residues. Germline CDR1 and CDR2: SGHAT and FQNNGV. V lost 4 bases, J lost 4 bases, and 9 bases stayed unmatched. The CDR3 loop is CASSSTGTGLYEQYF. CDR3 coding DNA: TGTGCCAGCAGCTCTACCGGGACAGGACTTTACGAGCAGTACTTC.

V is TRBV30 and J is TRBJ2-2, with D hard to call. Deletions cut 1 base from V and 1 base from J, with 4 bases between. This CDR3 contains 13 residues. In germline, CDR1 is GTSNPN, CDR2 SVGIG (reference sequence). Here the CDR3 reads CAWSALNTGELFF. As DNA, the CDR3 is TGTGCCTGGAGTGCCCTGAACACCGGGGAGCTGTTTTTT.

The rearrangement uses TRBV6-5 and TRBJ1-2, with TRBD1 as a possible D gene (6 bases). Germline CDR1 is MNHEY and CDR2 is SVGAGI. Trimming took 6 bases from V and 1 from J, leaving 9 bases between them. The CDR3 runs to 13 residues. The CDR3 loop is CASRLDSNYGYTF. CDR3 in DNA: TGTGCCAGCAGATTGGACAGTAACTATGGCTACACCTTC.

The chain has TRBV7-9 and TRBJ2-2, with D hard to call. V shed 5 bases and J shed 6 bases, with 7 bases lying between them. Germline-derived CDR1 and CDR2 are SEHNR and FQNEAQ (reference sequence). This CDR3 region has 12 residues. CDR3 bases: TGTGCCAGCAGCCCCCGACCCGGGGAGCTGTTTTTT. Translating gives CASSPRPGELFF.

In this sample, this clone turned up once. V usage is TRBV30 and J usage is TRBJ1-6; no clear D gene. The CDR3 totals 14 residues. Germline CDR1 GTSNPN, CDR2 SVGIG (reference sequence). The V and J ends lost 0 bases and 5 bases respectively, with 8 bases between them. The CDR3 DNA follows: TGTGCCTGGAGTGTGGGCGGGAATAATTCACCCCTCCACTTT. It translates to CAWSVGGNNSPLHF.

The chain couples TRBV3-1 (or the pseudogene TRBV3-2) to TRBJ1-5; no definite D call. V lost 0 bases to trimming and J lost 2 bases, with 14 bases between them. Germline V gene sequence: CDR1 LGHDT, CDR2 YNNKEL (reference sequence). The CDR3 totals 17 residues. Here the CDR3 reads CASSQESLGWGNQPQHF. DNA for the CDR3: TGTGCCAGCAGCCAAGAGAGTTTAGGGTGGGGCAATCAGCCCCAGCATTTT.

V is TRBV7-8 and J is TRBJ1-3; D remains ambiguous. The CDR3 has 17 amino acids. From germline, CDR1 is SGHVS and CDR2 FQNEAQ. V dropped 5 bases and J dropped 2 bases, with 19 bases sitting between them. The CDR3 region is CASSQRLPVLPGNTIYF. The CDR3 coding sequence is TGTGCCAGCAGCCAAAGACTCCCGGTTTTGCCTGGAAACACCATATATTTT.

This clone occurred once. This CDR3 reads CASSLVPGGEQFF. In DNA form, the CDR3 reads TGTGCCAGCAGCTTAGTTCCGGGGGGGGAGCAGTTCTTC. The V gene is TRBV7-2, the J gene TRBJ2-1; TRBD2 matches at 8 bases. With V trimmed by 1 base and J by 10 bases, 3 bases remained unmatched. The germline V gene encodes CDR1 SGHTA and CDR2 FQGNSA. The CDR3 spans 13 residues.

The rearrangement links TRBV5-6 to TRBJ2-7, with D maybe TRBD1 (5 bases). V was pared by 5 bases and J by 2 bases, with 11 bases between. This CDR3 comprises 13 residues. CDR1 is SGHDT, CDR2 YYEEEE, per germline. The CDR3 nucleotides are TGTGCCAGCAGGTTTTTAGGGGCCTACGAGCAGTACTTC. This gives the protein CASRFLGAYEQYF.

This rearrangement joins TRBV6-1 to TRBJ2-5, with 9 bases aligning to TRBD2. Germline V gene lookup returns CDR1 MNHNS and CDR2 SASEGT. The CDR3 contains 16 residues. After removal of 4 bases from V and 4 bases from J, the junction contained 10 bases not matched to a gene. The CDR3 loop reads CASSGLWRGGPETQYF. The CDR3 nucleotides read TGTGCCAGCAGTGGCCTCTGGCGGGGGGGCCCAGAGACCCAGTACTTC.

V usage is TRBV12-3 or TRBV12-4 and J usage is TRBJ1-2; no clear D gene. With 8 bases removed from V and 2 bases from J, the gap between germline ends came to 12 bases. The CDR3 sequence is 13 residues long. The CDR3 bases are TGTGCCAGCGATGGAGAAACGAACTATGGCTACACCTTC. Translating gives CASDGETNYGYTF.

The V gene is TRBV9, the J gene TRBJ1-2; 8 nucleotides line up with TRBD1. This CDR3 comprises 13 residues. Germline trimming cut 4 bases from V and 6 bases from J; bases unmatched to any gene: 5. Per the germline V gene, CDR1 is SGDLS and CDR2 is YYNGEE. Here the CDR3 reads CASSTRTGNGYTF. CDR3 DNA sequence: TGTGCCAGCAGCACCCGGACAGGGAATGGCTACACCTTC.

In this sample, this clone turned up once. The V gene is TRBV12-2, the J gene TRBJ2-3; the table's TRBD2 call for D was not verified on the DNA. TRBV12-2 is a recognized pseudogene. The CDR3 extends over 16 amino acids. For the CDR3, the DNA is TGTGCAAGTCGCACACCCGGACTAGCGTCTTCAGATACGCAGTATTTT. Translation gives CASRTPGLASSDTQYF.